This T cell receptor (beta chain) was found in a study of shared clonotypes between healthy human individuals. Produced via immunoSEQ multiplex PCR; TCRdb's table is partial and in-frame only. The profile shows 550,000 to 800,000 clones, about nine tenths of them singletons. Study results and caveats: All-four-donor shared clonotypes had higher generation probabilities than non-shared clonotypes did.

Concerning this clone: Its antigen is as yet unknown.

The sequencing sample was made of memory CD8+ T cells from PBMCs. Noted subset: CD45RO+ cells pooled with CCR7-negative TemRA cells. The TCR was taken from a man younger than 35 in good health. Some clones in this sample may be carry-over from other donors' samples.

CDR3 amino acids: CASSLAEGSSYEQYF. CDR3 bases: TGCGCCAGCAGCTTGGCAGAGGGGAGCTCCTACGAGCAGTACTTC. This sequence joins TRBV5-1 and TRBJ2-7; tentatively, D is TRBD1 or TRBD2 (5 bases each). The CDR3 spans 15 residues. The germline gives CDR1 SGHRS, CDR2 YFSETQ. Trimming cost V 0 bases and J 0 bases, with 10 bases left between them.